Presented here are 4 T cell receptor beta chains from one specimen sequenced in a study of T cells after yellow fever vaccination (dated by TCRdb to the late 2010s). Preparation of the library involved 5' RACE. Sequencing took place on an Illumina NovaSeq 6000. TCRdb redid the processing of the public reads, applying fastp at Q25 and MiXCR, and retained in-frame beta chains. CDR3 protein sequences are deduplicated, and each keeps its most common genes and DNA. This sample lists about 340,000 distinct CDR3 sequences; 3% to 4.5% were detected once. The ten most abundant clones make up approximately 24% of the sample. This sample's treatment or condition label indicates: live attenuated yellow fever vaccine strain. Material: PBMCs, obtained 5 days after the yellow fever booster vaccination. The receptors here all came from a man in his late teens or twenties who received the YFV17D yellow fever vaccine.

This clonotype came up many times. In DNA, the CDR3 is TGTGCCATCAGTGATCCCTCAACGGTAGCCAAAAACATTCAGTACTTC. This encodes CAISDPSTVAKNIQYF. The chain has TRBV10-3 and TRBJ2-4; no reliable D call. CDR1 is ENHRY and CDR2 is SYGVKD in the germline V gene. The CDR3 runs to 16 residues. With 3 bases removed from V and 0 bases from J, the gap between germline ends came to 12 bases.

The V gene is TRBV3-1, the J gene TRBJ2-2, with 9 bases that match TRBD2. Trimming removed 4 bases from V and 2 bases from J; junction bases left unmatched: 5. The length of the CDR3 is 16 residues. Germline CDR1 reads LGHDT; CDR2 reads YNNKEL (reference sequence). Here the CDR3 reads CASSPRGGSNTGELFF. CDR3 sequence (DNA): TGTGCCAGCAGCCCGCGGGGGGGCAGTAACACCGGGGAGCTGTTTTTT.

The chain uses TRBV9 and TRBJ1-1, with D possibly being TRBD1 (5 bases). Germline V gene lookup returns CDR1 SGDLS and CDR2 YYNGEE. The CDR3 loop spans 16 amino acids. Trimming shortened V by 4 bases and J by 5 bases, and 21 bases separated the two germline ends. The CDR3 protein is CASSPFDRGLRTEAFF. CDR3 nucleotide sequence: TGTGCCAGCAGCCCGTTCGATAGGGGTCTTAGGACTGAAGCTTTCTTT.

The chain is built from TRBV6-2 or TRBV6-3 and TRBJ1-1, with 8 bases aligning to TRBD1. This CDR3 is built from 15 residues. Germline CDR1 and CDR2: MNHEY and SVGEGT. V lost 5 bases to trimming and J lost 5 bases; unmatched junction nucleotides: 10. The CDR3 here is CASSQQQGGWTEAFF. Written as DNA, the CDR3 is TGTGCCAGCAGTCAACAACAGGGGGGTTGGACTGAAGCTTTCTTT.